Listed below are T cell receptor beta chains from one sample, sequenced in a study of blood T cell repertoires in COVID-19. The method was immunoSEQ multiplex PCR; TCRdb's version includes in-frame clones alone and lacks a portion of them. The data contain about 180,000 clones, about 89% of them seen just once; the ten biggest clones take up 1.9%. Source material: peripheral blood. The receptors originated from a man aged 18 to 30 who had recovered from COVID-19. The CDR3 runs from the conserved cysteine through the conserved F or W.

cdr3_length	v_call	j_call	cdr3_aa
15	TRBV6-5	TRBJ1-2	CASSPPLGQAYGYTF
15	TRBV10-1	TRBJ2-5	CASSESRAGKETQYF
13	TRBV19	TRBJ2-2	CASSIASGGELFF
15	TRBV24-1	TRBJ1-5	CATSDRGQGHQPQHF
17	TRBV7-9	TRBJ2-7	CASSLGLAVDLLYEQYF
17	TRBV24-1	TRBJ2-1	CATSAYPGEDLDNEQFF
15	TRBV5-1	TRBJ2-3	CASATSRAYTDTQYF
16	TRBV3-1/TRBV3-2	TRBJ2-3	CASTPRRSSSGDTQYF
14	TRBV11-2	TRBJ2-2	CASSLAGNTGELFF
14	TRBV6-5	TRBJ1-6	CASGWTGAAKPLHF
14	TRBV30	TRBJ1-5	CAWSGRSSNQPQHF
14	TRBV12-5	TRBJ1-2	CASGGRGANYGYTF
17	TRBV13	TRBJ1-3	CASSLRGSSYSGNTIYF
15	TRBV19	TRBJ2-3	CASSKSAISTDTQYF
16	TRBV7-9	TRBJ1-6	CASSPDRGIEGLPLHF
14	TRBV15	TRBJ2-1	CATSRDSAGLEQFF
20	TRBV28	TRBJ2-1	CASSLFSMRLAGGTYNEQFF
17	TRBV19	TRBJ1-2	CASRTRRQGALNYGYTF
17	TRBV13	TRBJ2-7	CASSTWEAAKGSYEQYF
15	TRBV5-4	TRBJ1-1	CASSGQTGKNTEAFF
15	TRBV6-1	TRBJ2-3	CASSERGWSTDTQYF
15	TRBV7-8	TRBJ2-1	CASSLRGAGVDEQFF
16	TRBV18	TRBJ1-2	CASSPGIDRTNYGYTF